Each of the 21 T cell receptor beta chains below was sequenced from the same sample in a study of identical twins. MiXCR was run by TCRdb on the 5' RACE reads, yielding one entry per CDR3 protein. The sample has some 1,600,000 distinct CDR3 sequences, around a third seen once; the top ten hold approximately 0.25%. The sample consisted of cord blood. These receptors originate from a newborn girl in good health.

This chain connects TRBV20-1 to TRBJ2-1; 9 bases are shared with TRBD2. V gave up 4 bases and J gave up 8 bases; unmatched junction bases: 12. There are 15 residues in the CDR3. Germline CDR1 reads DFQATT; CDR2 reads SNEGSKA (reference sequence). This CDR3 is CSATAPGLAWDEQFF. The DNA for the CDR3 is TGCAGTGCTACAGCTCCGGGACTAGCCTGGGATGAGCAGTTCTTC.

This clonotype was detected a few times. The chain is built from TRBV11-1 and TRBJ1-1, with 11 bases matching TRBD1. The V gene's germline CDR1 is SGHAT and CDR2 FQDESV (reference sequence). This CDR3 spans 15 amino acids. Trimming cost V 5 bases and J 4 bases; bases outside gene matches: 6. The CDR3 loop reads CASSVGQGGGTEAFF. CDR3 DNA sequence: TGTGCCAGCAGCGTGGGACAGGGGGGAGGCACTGAAGCTTTCTTT.

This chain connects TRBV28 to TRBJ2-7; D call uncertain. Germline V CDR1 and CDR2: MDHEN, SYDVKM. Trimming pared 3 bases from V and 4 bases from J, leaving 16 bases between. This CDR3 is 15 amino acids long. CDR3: CASSFGGPRRYEQYF. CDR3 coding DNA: TGTGCCAGCAGTTTTGGCGGACCTAGGAGATACGAGCAGTACTTC. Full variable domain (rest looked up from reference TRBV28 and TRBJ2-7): DVKVTQSSRYLVKRTGEKVFLECVQDMDHENMFWYRQDPGLGLRLIYFSYDVKMKEKGDIPEGYSVSREKKERFSLILESASTNQTSMYLCASSFGGPRRYEQYFGPGTRLTVT.

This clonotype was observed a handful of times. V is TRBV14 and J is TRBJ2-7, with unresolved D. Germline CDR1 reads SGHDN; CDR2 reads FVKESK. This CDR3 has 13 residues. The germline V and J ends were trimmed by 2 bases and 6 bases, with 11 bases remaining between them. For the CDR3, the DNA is TGTGCCAGCAGCCAAACATCCGAGAGCGAGCAGTACTTC. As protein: CASSQTSESEQYF.

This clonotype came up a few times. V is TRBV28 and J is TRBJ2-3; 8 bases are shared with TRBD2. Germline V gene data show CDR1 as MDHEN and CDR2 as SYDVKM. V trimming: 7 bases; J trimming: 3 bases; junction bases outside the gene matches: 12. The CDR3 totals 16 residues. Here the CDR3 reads CASIFSSGTRTDTQYF. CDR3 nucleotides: TGTGCCAGCATTTTTTCCTCCGGGACTAGAACAGATACGCAGTATTTT.

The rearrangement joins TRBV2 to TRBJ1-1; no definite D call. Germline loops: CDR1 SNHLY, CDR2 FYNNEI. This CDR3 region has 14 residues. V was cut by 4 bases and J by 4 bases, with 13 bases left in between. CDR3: CASSVDPRGTEAFF. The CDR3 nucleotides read TGTGCCAGCAGTGTAGATCCGAGAGGCACTGAAGCTTTCTTT.

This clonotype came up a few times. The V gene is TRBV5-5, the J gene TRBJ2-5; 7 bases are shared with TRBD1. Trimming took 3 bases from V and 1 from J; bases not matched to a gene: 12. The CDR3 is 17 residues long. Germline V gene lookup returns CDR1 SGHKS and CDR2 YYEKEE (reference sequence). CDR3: CASSSSWTGWLQETQYF. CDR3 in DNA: TGTGCCAGCAGCTCTTCCTGGACAGGATGGCTCCAAGAGACCCAGTACTTC.

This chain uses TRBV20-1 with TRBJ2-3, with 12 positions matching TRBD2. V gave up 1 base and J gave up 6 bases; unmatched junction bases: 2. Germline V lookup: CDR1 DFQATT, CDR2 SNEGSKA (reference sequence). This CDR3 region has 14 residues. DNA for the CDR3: TGCAGTGCTAGAGTCACTAGCGGGAGGGATACGCAGTATTTT. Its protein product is CSARVTSGRDTQYF.

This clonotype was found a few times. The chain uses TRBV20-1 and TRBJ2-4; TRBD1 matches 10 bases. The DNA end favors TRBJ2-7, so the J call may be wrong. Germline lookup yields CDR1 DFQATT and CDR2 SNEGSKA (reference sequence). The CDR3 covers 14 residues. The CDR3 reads CSARVTGQGFEQYF. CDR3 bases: TGCAGTGCTAGAGTTACGGGACAGGGGTTCGAGCAGTACTTC.

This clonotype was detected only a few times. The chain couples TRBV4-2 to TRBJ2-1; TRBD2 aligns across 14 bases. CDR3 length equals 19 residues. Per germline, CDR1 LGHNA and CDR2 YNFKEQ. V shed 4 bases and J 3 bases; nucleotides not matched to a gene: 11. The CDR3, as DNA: TGTGCCAGCAGCCGTCCCGGGACTAGCGGGGGTTTCCTCTACAATGAGCAGTTCTTC. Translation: CASSRPGTSGGFLYNEQFF.

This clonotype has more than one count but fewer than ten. This CDR3 is CSARDMIRGGYSNQPQHF. CDR3 sequence (DNA): TGCAGTGCTAGAGATATGATCAGGGGGGGATATAGCAATCAGCCCCAGCATTTT. This chain uses TRBV20-1 with TRBJ1-5, with TRBD1 matching 7 bases. This CDR3 region has 18 residues. V trimming: 0 bases; J trimming: 0 bases; junction bases outside the gene matches: 11. Germline V gene data show CDR1 as DFQATT and CDR2 as SNEGSKA (reference sequence).

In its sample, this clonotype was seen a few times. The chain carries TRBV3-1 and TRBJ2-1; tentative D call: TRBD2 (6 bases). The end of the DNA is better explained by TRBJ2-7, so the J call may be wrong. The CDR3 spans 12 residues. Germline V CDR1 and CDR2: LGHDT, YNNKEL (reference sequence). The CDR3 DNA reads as TGTGCCAGCAGTCGACTAGACAATGAGCAGTACTTC. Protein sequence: CASSRLDNEQYF.

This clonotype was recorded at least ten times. The CDR3 sequence: CASSQEGSPNYGYTF. CDR3 bases: TGTGCCAGCAGCCAAGAAGGCAGCCCTAACTATGGCTACACCTTC. The rearrangement links TRBV14 to TRBJ1-2; the D is unclear. CDR3 size: 15 residues. Germline-derived CDR1 and CDR2 are SGHDN and FVKESK. Trimming cost V 0 bases and J 0 bases, with 8 bases left between them. Based on the CDR3 plus reference TRBV14 and TRBJ1-2, the full variable domain is EAGVTQFPSHSVIEKGQTVTLRCDPISGHDNLYWYRRVMGKEIKFLLHFVKESKQDESGMPNNRFLAERTGGTYSTLKVQPAELEDSGVYFCASSQEGSPNYGYTFGSGTRLTVV.

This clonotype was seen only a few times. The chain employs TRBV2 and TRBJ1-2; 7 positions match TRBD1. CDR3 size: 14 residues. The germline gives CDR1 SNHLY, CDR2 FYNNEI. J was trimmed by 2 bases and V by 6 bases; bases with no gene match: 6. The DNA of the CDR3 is TGTGCCAGCAGAGGGGACAGATTCAACTATGGCTACACCTTC. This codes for CASRGDRFNYGYTF.

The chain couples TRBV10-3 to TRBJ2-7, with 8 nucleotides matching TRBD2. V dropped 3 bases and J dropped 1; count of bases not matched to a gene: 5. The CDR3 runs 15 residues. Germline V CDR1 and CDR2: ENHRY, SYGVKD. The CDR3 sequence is CAISDIGGRSYEQYF. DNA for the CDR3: TGTGCCATCAGTGATATAGGCGGGAGGTCCTACGAGCAGTACTTC.

CDR3: CSARGGTGGTYNSPLHF. Here the CDR3 DNA reads TGCAGTGCTAGAGGCGGGACAGGGGGTACCTATAATTCACCCCTCCACTTT. V is TRBV20-1 and J is TRBJ1-6; 11 nucleotides match TRBD1. Looked up from germline, CDR1 is DFQATT and CDR2 is SNEGSKA (reference sequence). There are 17 residues in the CDR3. With 1 base clipped from V and 2 bases from J, the junction kept 4 bases outside the gene matches.

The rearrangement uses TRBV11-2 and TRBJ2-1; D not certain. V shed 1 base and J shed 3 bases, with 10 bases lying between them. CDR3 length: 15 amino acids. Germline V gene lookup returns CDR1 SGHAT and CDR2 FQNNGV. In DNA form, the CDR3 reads TGTGCCAGCAGCTTAGTAGGGTGGGTCTACAATGAGCAGTTCTTC. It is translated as CASSLVGWVYNEQFF. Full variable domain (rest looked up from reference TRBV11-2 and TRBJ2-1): EAGVAQSPRYKIIEKRQSVAFWCNPISGHATLYWYQQILGQGPKLLIQFQNNGVVDDSQLPKDRFSAERLKGVDSTLKIQPAKLEDSAVYLCASSLVGWVYNEQFFGPGTRLTVL.

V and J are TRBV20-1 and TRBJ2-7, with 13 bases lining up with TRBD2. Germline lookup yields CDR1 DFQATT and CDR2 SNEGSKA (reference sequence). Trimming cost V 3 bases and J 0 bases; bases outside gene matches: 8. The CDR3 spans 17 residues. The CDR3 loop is CSASATSGGLSSYEQYF. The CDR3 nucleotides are TGCAGTGCTAGCGCGACTAGCGGGGGGCTTAGCTCCTACGAGCAGTACTTC.

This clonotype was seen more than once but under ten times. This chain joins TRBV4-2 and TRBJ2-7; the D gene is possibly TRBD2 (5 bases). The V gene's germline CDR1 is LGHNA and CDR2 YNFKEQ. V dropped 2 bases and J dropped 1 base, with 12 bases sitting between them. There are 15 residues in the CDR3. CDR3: CASSQSGENSYEQYF. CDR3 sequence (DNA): TGTGCCAGCAGCCAATCCGGGGAGAATTCCTACGAGCAGTACTTC.

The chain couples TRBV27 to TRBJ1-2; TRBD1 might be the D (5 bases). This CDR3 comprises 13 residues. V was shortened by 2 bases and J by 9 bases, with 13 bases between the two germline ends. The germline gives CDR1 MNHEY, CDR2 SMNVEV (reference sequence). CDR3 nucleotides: TGTGCCAGCAGTTTACAGGGATCCCTTAGCTACACCTTC. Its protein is CASSLQGSLSYTF.

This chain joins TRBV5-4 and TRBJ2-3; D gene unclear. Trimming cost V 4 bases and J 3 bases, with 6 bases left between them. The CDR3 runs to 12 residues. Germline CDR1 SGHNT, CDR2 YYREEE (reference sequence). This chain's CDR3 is CASSDQTDTQYF. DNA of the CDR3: TGTGCCAGCAGCGATCAAACAGATACGCAGTATTTT.